The 27 T cell receptor beta chains given below trace back to one sample, sequenced in a study of blood T cell repertoires in COVID-19. Some clones are missing from TCRdb's copy, which holds only in-frame ones; the method was immunoSEQ multiplex PCR. This sample has roughly 100,000 clones, with almost 85% found just once. The sample comprised peripheral blood. The source is a middle-aged man with active or convalescent COVID-19.

This chain uses TRBV12-3 or TRBV12-4 with TRBJ1-2; weak D call: TRBD1 (6 bases). The CDR3 has 13 amino acids. The V gene lost 6 bases and the J gene lost 6 bases, with 14 bases spanning the gap. The CDR3 region has the DNA TGTGCCAGCAGCCACCGGGACAAAAATGGCTACACCTTC. This codes for CASSHRDKNGYTF.

Remarks on this clone: Other nucleotide sequences in the sample specify the same CDR3. The chain carries TRBV7-2 and TRBJ1-1; D may be TRBD1 (6 bases). Trimming removed 1 base from V and 2 bases from J, with 11 bases in between. This CDR3 comprises 15 residues. Germline V gene data show CDR1 as SGHTA and CDR2 as FQGNSA. CDR3 sequence (DNA): TGTGCCAGCAGCTTAGGCGACAGGCCAAACACTGAAGCTTTCTTT. This gives the protein CASSLGDRPNTEAFF. Supplemented by reference TRBV7-2 and TRBJ1-1, the full variable domain reads GAGVSQSPSNKVTEKGKDVELRCDPISGHTALYWYRQSLGQGLEFLIYFQGNSAPDKSGLPSDRFSAERTGGSVSTLTIQRTQQEDSAVYLCASSLGDRPNTEAFFGQGTRLTVV.

This chain uses TRBV7-6 with TRBJ2-5; the D gene is possibly TRBD2 (5 bases). The V end lost 5 bases, the J end lost 2 bases, and 12 bases lay between the germline ends. CDR1 SGHVS and CDR2 FNYEAQ come from the germline V gene. The CDR3 contains 14 residues. The CDR3 reads CASSDLREQETQYF. In DNA, the CDR3 is TGTGCCAGCAGCGACCTGAGGGAACAAGAGACCCAGTACTTC.

This clone appeared a single time. The gene calls are TRBV11-2 and TRBJ2-1, with TRBD2 identical over 12 bases. This CDR3 has 17 residues. With 2 bases clipped from V and 3 bases from J, the junction kept 5 bases outside the gene matches. From germline, CDR1 is SGHAT and CDR2 FQNNGV. This chain's CDR3 is CASSLRLAGANYNEQFF. CDR3 nucleotides: TGTGCCAGCAGCTTAAGACTAGCGGGGGCCAACTACAATGAGCAGTTCTTC. Filled out from reference TRBV11-2 and TRBJ2-1, the complete variable domain reads EAGVAQSPRYKIIEKRQSVAFWCNPISGHATLYWYQQILGQGPKLLIQFQNNGVVDDSQLPKDRFSAERLKGVDSTLKIQPAKLEDSAVYLCASSLRLAGANYNEQFFGPGTRLTVL.

This clone showed up just once. The V call is TRBV4-3, the J call TRBJ2-2; tentative D call: TRBD2 (5 bases). V lost 0 bases, J lost 1 base, and 9 bases lay in between. The length of the CDR3 is 16 residues. Per germline, CDR1 LGHNA and CDR2 YSLEER. CDR3 sequence (DNA): TGCGCCAGCAGCCAAGACCCAAGCGGGAACACCGGGGAGCTGTTTTTT. Translating it yields CASSQDPSGNTGELFF.

This rearrangement joins TRBV2 to TRBJ2-3; TRBD2 matches 11 bases. The V gene's germline CDR1 is SNHLY and CDR2 FYNNEI. Trimming removed 7 bases from V and 0 bases from J; junction bases left unmatched: 12. The CDR3 contains 18 residues. CDR3 in DNA: TGTGCCAGCAAATCATTGACTAGCGGGGCACTTAGCACAGATACGCAGTATTTT. Translated, it gives CASKSLTSGALSTDTQYF.

The chain employs TRBV7-2 and TRBJ2-7, with D tentatively TRBD2 (5 bases). From germline, CDR1 is SGHTA and CDR2 FQGNSA. Between the trimmed V and J ends, which lost 0 bases and 2 bases, there was a span of 11 bases. CDR3 length: 15 amino acids. This chain's CDR3 is CASSLAPGSPYEQYF. CDR3 nucleotides: TGTGCCAGCAGCTTAGCGCCGGGGTCCCCCTACGAGCAGTACTTC.

The rearrangement joins TRBV14 to TRBJ1-1, with D perhaps matching TRBD1 (5 bases). Germline CDR1 reads SGHDN; CDR2 reads FVKESK. The CDR3 covers 14 residues. Deletions cut 3 bases from V and 5 bases from J, with 13 bases between. The CDR3 protein is CASSHGRGVTEAFF. The CDR3 nucleotides read TGTGCCAGCAGCCACGGTCGGGGGGTAACTGAAGCTTTCTTT.

The chain joins TRBV6-2 or TRBV6-3 to TRBJ2-7; tentative D call: TRBD2 (5 bases). Germline V gene data show CDR1 as MNHEY and CDR2 as SVGEGT. This CDR3 spans 14 amino acids. V lost 6 bases and J lost 4, with 16 bases in between. CDR3 in amino acids: CASSWGPRVYEQYF. In nucleotides, the CDR3 is TGTGCCAGCAGCTGGGGTCCGAGGGTTTACGAGCAGTACTTC.

V gene TRBV4-2 combines with J gene TRBJ2-2; the match to TRBD1 covers 7 bases. The trim removed 0 bases at V and 6 bases at J, leaving 1 base unmatched. The CDR3 runs 14 residues. Germline CDR1 is LGHNA and CDR2 is YNFKEQ. The DNA for the CDR3 is TGTGCCAGCAGCCAAGATAGGGGGCCCGGGGAGCTGTTTTTT. Protein: CASSQDRGPGELFF.

V gene TRBV11-3 combines with J gene TRBJ2-2; D gene unclear. Germline-derived CDR1 and CDR2 are SGHNT and YENEEA. Trimming cost V 1 base and J 9 bases, with 12 bases left between them. This CDR3 comprises 14 residues. The CDR3 reads CASSLVLRVRELFF. Written as DNA, the CDR3 is TGTGCCAGCAGCTTAGTGCTTCGGGTCCGGGAGCTGTTTTTT. Full variable domain (missing parts from reference TRBV11-3 and TRBJ2-2): EAGVVQSPRYKIIEKKQPVAFWCNPISGHNTLYWYLQNLGQGPELLIRYENEEAVDDSQLPKDRFSAERLKGVDSTLKIQPAELGDSAVYLCASSLVLRVRELFFGEGSRLTVL.

The chain is built from TRBV5-1 and TRBJ2-2; TRBD1 aligns across 7 bases. The CDR3 extends over 17 amino acids. The V segment lost 0 bases and the J segment 2 bases; nucleotides outside the gene matches: 7. CDR1 and CDR2 (germline): SGHRS, YFSETQ. The CDR3 DNA sequence: TGCGCCAGCAGCTTGGGACCCGGGACAGCAAACACCGGGGAGCTGTTTTTT. Amino acid sequence: CASSLGPGTANTGELFF.

This chain joins TRBV12-3 or TRBV12-4 and TRBJ2-7, with a weak D call TRBD2 (5 bases). The V end lost 3 bases, the J end lost 6 bases, and 6 bases lay between the germline ends. The CDR3 loop spans 11 amino acids. The CDR3 here is CASSFRGEQYF. The CDR3 DNA reads TGTGCCAGCAGTTTTCGGGGCGAGCAGTACTTC.

This chain joins TRBV7-9 and TRBJ1-1; possible D gene TRBD1, 5 bases. Germline lookup yields CDR1 SEHNR and CDR2 FQNEAQ (reference sequence). V was clipped by 0 bases and J by 0 bases, with 11 bases between them. The CDR3 consists of 16 residues. Here the CDR3 reads CASSLARGGVNTEAFF. CDR3 DNA sequence: TGTGCCAGCAGCTTAGCGCGGGGAGGGGTGAACACTGAAGCTTTCTTT.

The J gene is TRBJ1-2, the V gene TRBV3-1 (or the pseudogene TRBV3-2); TRBD1 might be the D (6 bases). Germline loops: CDR1 LGHDT, CDR2 YNNKEL (reference sequence). The germline V and J ends were trimmed by 0 bases and 8 bases, with 19 bases remaining between them. The CDR3 length is 16 residues. The CDR3 coding sequence is TGTGCCAGCAGCCAAGATAAGAGGGGGGGCGTTACGGGCTACACCTTC. Protein: CASSQDKRGGVTGYTF.

The V and J genes are TRBV7-3 and TRBJ2-7; TRBD1 is a possible D gene (5 bases). The germline V gene has CDR1 SGHTA and CDR2 FQGTGA. The CDR3 is 13 amino acids. V lost 2 bases, J lost 0 bases, and 5 bases lay in between. CDR3 loop: CASSLDSSYEQYF. CDR3 nucleotides: TGTGCCAGCAGCTTAGACAGCTCCTACGAGCAGTACTTC.

This rearrangement joins TRBV5-1 to TRBJ2-3; 9 bases align to TRBD1. Germline CDR1 is SGHRS and CDR2 is YFSETQ. Trimming took 0 bases from V and 4 from J; bases not matched to a gene: 3. The CDR3 loop spans 15 amino acids. CDR3 region: CASSLDGQGSDTQYF. The CDR3 DNA reads as TGCGCCAGCAGCTTGGACGGACAGGGGTCAGATACGCAGTATTTT.

The rearrangement uses TRBV27 and TRBJ1-1; a possible D gene is TRBD1 (5 bases). Germline CDR1 and CDR2: MNHEY and SMNVEV (reference sequence). The ends were cut back, 8 bases at V and 5 bases at J, with 9 bases in the middle. The CDR3 is 11 residues long. CDR3 amino acids: CASRGVTEAFF. Written as DNA, the CDR3 is TGTGCCAGCCGGGGGGTAACTGAAGCTTTCTTT.

This chain joins TRBV7-2 and TRBJ1-6; perhaps TRBD1 as D (5 bases). CDR1 is SGHTA and CDR2 is FQGNSA in the germline V gene. The V end lost 7 bases, the J end lost 9 bases, and 13 bases lay between the germline ends. This CDR3 region has 13 residues. CDR3 protein: CASTLGLLSPLHF. CDR3 sequence (DNA): TGTGCCAGCACCTTGGGACTTCTTTCACCCCTCCACTTT.

The chain is built from TRBV9 and TRBJ2-3; TRBD1 agrees at 8 bases. Unmatched junction bases numbered 11, after V lost 4 bases and J lost 4 bases. Per the germline V gene, CDR1 is SGDLS and CDR2 is YYNGEE. The CDR3 loop spans 16 amino acids. CDR3 sequence (DNA): TGTGCCAGCAGCATAGGACAGGGAGAAAAATCAGATACGCAGTATTTT. It codes for CASSIGQGEKSDTQYF.

This clone was detected once. This chain uses TRBV6-1 with TRBJ1-5; D call uncertain. There are 15 residues in the CDR3. Germline assignment: CDR1 MNHNS and CDR2 SASEGT. The ends were cut back, 2 bases at V and 6 bases at J, with 14 bases in the middle. This CDR3 is CASSENGAGFQPQHF. In nucleotides, the CDR3 is TGTGCCAGCAGTGAAAATGGAGCCGGTTTTCAGCCCCAGCATTTT.

The chain carries TRBV2 and TRBJ2-6, with D tentatively TRBD1 (5 bases). Trimming removed 8 bases at V and 0 bases at J, with 11 bases between. The length of the CDR3 is 15 residues. CDR1 and CDR2 (germline): SNHLY, FYNNEI. For the CDR3, the DNA is TGTGCCAGCCTCGACAGAAACTCTGGGGCCAACGTCCTGACTTTC. Its protein product is CASLDRNSGANVLTF.

The chain joins TRBV19 to TRBJ1-1, with no clear D. The ends were cut back, 7 bases at V and 0 bases at J, with 12 bases in the middle. From germline, CDR1 is LNHDA and CDR2 SQIVND (reference sequence). The CDR3 runs 14 residues. In nucleotides, the CDR3 is TGTGCCAGTAAGAGGGCCGGGGTGAACACTGAAGCTTTCTTT. It codes for CASKRAGVNTEAFF.

This sequence joins TRBV5-1 and TRBJ1-1; 7 nucleotides align to TRBD1. J gave up 0 bases and V 3 bases, and 5 bases lay outside the gene matches. The CDR3 length is 15 residues. Germline CDR1 and CDR2: SGHRS and YFSETQ. CDR3 bases: TGCGCCAGCAGCTACGGGACAGTTATGAACACTGAAGCTTTCTTT. This codes for CASSYGTVMNTEAFF.

The chain links TRBV19 to TRBJ1-4, with D maybe TRBD1 (6 bases). The V end was cut by 5 bases, the J end by 0 bases, with 10 bases between. The CDR3 consists of 15 residues. Germline V gene lookup returns CDR1 LNHDA and CDR2 SQIVND (reference sequence). The CDR3 protein is CASSARTATNEKLFF. The CDR3 bases are TGTGCCAGTAGTGCTCGGACAGCAACTAATGAAAAACTGTTTTTT.

This chain connects TRBV6-6 to TRBJ1-1; 7 bases align to TRBD1. The CDR3 runs 13 residues. V was pared by 6 bases and J by 9 bases, with 10 bases of the junction left unmatched. Germline CDR1 reads MNHNY; CDR2 reads SVGAGI (reference sequence). The DNA for the CDR3 is TGTGCCAGCAGGCCGATAGGACAGGACCAAGCTTTCTTT. Encoded protein: CASRPIGQDQAFF.

V usage is TRBV5-6 and J usage is TRBJ1-1, with 7 bases lining up with TRBD1. Per germline, CDR1 SGHDT and CDR2 YYEEEE. The CDR3 runs to 14 residues. After removal of 3 bases from V and 4 bases from J, the junction contained 6 bases not matched to a gene. CDR3 loop: CASSSYRGSTEAFF. The CDR3 DNA sequence: TGTGCCAGCAGCTCTTACAGGGGAAGCACTGAAGCTTTCTTT.